This paragraph reports one T cell receptor (beta chain). Its antigen is unknown. Qualities for individual bases were not recorded, and no much larger clone is one base off. Using the deep immunoSEQ assay, multiplex PCR amplified TCR CDR3 regions from genomic DNA. For each cell subset, the extracted genomic DNA was distributed evenly across all wells of several immunoSEQ 96-well plates, and each plate served as one replicate. Each replicate PCR for unsorted PBMC received 300 to 350 ng genomic DNA, equal to about 30,000 T cell genomes. Ten immunoSEQ deep assay plates were used to sequence the unsorted PBMC genomic DNA. Purified libraries were quantified with a Qubit 3.0 fluorometer, sized on a Bioanalyzer 2100, and re-quantified with the KAPA Library Quantification kit. Each immunoSEQ 96-well plate was sequenced on its own single-read 150-cycle Illumina NextSeq 550 flow cell. The original methods were these. Because the immunoSEQ output included only junctional sequences and no quality scores, the filtering could not be the same as the filtering used for full-length reads. Sequences were annotated with PyIR, a Python wrapper for IgBLAST v1.9, using IMGT germline references to assign V/J genes and CDR3. Any read was removed if the V/J assignment was weak (E-value above 1e-6), the CDR3 was missing, or the read contained stop codons, out-of-frame junctions, or ambiguous translated residues. V3J clonotypes were defined as sequences sharing the same inferred V gene, J gene, and CDR3 amino acid sequence. Percentage overlap between repertoires was computed as shared unique clonotypes divided by the size of the smaller repertoire. Repertoire richness was assessed with RTK rarefaction, the Chao1 estimator, and Recon v2.1 estimates of unobserved clonotypes. TCRdb provides this immuneACCESS table in a form limited to in-frame rearrangements. Some clones are lacking; in checked studies, under half of them reflect an unresolved V gene, and why the rest are absent is not known. The D gene and trimming were derived from the DNA, and the V and J assignments and clone size from that table. The sample includes about half a million clones, with about 85% observed a single time. The ten largest make up approximately 12% of the sample.

This specimen comes from a study of shared clonotypes between healthy human individuals (dated by TCRdb to 2019 to 2021). With regard to the full study: The cohort included a few men and a couple of women between 18 and 49 years of age. Blood TCR repertoires of 5 or 6 healthy adults were deeply sequenced to estimate repertoire size and the extent of clonotype sharing between individuals. Per donor, leukapheresis produced somewhere between about 0.85 and 10 billion PBMCs. To increase sequencing depth and limit assay-specific biases, TCR repertoire library preparation and sequencing were carried out by different laboratories using diverse techniques.

What the authors observed across the whole study: The small number of donors limited the genetic and exposure-history diversity represented. Sampling was limited to blood, and TCR repertoires in tissue likely differ from TCR repertoires in blood. Based on pairwise subsampling, the degree of clonotype sharing among donors was expected to be affected by sequencing depth.

The donors were healthy, HIV-negative adults who had no recently reported acute infections or vaccinations. Every donor was a Caucasian adult living in Nashville, Tennessee, USA. For unsorted samples, some 90 million PBMCs were counted and genomic DNA was extracted with the QIAamp DNA Blood Mini kit. After blood collection by leukapheresis, PBMCs were isolated using Ficoll-Histopaque density gradient centrifugation and then cryopreserved in the vapor phase of liquid nitrogen. The sequence derives from a woman in her 40s in good health. Some clones in this sample may be carry-over from other donors' samples. The source material was PBMCs.

The CDR3 loop reads CASSLLQGAPDTQYF. The DNA sequence reads TGCGCCAGCAGCTTACTACAGGGGGCGCCAGATACGCAGTATTTT. The sequence links TRBV5-1 to TRBJ2-3; 9 bases in the middle match TRBD1. The CDR3 holds 15 amino acids from the cysteine to the phenylalanine. Kept here is only the CDR3 DNA, which spans 45 bases and is read in frame from base 1. Unmatched junction bases come to 5, with V trimmed by 2 bases and J by 4 bases. CDR1 SGHRS and CDR2 YFSETQ are derived from the germline V gene.